These 17 T cell receptor beta chains came from one sample sequenced in a study of T cell clusters in autoimmune cytopenias. Some 40,000 genome equivalents of blood DNA were amplified for TRB. Multiplex touch-down PCR amplified TRB using TRB-A and TRB-B pools in one tube. Each CDR3 protein gets one entry in TCRdb, which reprocessed the multiplex PCR reads and gives no DNA. This sample's clone table lists approximately 13,000 distinct CDR3 sequences. Separately, the same data were catalogued under a study of T cell repertoires in aging, cancer and after chemotherapy.

The sequencing input was peripheral blood. These receptors were taken from a human donor in good health.

The chain combines TRBV27 with TRBJ2-1; TCRdb calls TRBD2, which cannot be checked without DNA. The CDR3 extends over 17 amino acids. CDR1 and CDR2 (germline): MNHEY, SMNVEV (reference sequence). CDR3 region: CASRGTSGGASYNEQFF.

The chain couples TRBV19 to TRBJ2-7; TCRdb lists TRBD2, though no DNA is available to test this call. The CDR3 extends over 14 amino acids. Per the germline V gene, CDR1 is LNHDA and CDR2 is SQIVND (reference sequence). This chain's CDR3 is CASSRRVWVDEQYF.

V usage is TRBV6-5 and J usage is TRBJ1-2. The V gene's germline CDR1 is MNHEY and CDR2 SVGAGI. The CDR3 has 15 residues. CDR3 amino acids: CASSYRGGLRGGYTF.

J is TRBJ1-1 and V is TRBV6-1. This CDR3 region has 14 residues. Germline CDR1 is MNHNS and CDR2 is SASEGT. The CDR3 here is CASIRNQALTEAFF.

This chain uses TRBV12-3 or TRBV12-4 with TRBJ1-1. CDR3 length equals 13 residues. CDR3 amino acids: CASSPTRHTEAFF.

This clonotype counts as large by frequency. V is TRBV11-1 and J is TRBJ2-5. CDR3 length: 14 residues. Germline lookup yields CDR1 SGHAT and CDR2 FQDESV (reference sequence). CDR3 amino acids: CASRGRRNQETQYF.

The V gene is TRBV12-3 or TRBV12-4, the J gene TRBJ2-5; absent DNA, TCRdb's TRBD2 call cannot be checked. The CDR3 loop spans 11 amino acids. CDR3 sequence: CASSEGETQYF.

This clonotype is identified as medium-sized (0.01 to 0.1%) from frequency. The chain recombines TRBV11-3 with TRBJ2-5; TCRdb's D call, TRBD1, is unchecked because there is no DNA. The CDR3 is made up of 15 amino acids. Germline V gene data show CDR1 as SGHNT and CDR2 as YENEEA. The CDR3 sequence is CASSLDRGEGETQYF.

This sequence joins TRBV5-6 and TRBJ1-4. The CDR3 extends over 15 amino acids. Germline CDR1 SGHDT, CDR2 YYEEEE. The CDR3 reads CASSLGGGFGEKLIF.

The chain has TRBV30 and TRBJ1-4; TCRdb indicates TRBD1, and absent DNA this call remains unverified. Germline V gene lookup returns CDR1 GTSNPN and CDR2 SVGIG (reference sequence). The CDR3 totals 14 residues. The CDR3 sequence: CAWSVGRDNEKLFF.

V is TRBV6-6 and J is TRBJ1-6; TCRdb's assignment of TRBD1 cannot be checked, as there is no DNA. The CDR3 consists of 14 residues. In germline, CDR1 is MNHNY, CDR2 SVGAGI (reference sequence). CDR3 amino acids: CASSYPGQGAPLHF.

V gene TRBV18 combines with J gene TRBJ2-5; as DNA is missing, the TRBD1 call by TCRdb cannot be tested. This CDR3 is 15 amino acids long. In germline, CDR1 is KGHSH, CDR2 LQKENI. CDR3: CASSPTGTGKETQYF.

The rearrangement joins TRBV27 to TRBJ2-2; TCRdb reports TRBD2, a call that lacks DNA to check it against. In germline, CDR1 is MNHEY, CDR2 SMNVEV (reference sequence). The CDR3 is made up of 16 amino acids. The CDR3 sequence is CASSLYASGGTGELFF.

This chain uses TRBV30 with TRBJ1-6; the D gene TCRdb calls, TRBD1, cannot be checked with no DNA. The V gene's germline CDR1 is GTSNPN and CDR2 SVGIG (reference sequence). The CDR3 loop spans 15 amino acids. CDR3 loop: CAWSQGQGAGSPLHF.

The chain carries TRBV12-3 or TRBV12-4 and TRBJ1-5; lacking DNA, the TRBD1 call made by TCRdb goes unchecked. This CDR3 region has 17 residues. Here the CDR3 reads CASSLFAWRTGPQPQHF.

This chain joins TRBV12-3 or TRBV12-4 and TRBJ2-1; the D call of TRBD2 rests on TCRdb alone, since no DNA is present to check it. This CDR3 contains 15 residues. The CDR3 region is CASSLLAGGRDEQFF.

Measured by frequency, this clonotype is medium-sized. The rearrangement joins TRBV30 to TRBJ1-4; the TCRdb call, TRBD1, lacks DNA for checking. Germline V gene sequence: CDR1 GTSNPN, CDR2 SVGIG (reference sequence). CDR3 length: 13 residues. This CDR3 reads CAWSTGGVLELFF.